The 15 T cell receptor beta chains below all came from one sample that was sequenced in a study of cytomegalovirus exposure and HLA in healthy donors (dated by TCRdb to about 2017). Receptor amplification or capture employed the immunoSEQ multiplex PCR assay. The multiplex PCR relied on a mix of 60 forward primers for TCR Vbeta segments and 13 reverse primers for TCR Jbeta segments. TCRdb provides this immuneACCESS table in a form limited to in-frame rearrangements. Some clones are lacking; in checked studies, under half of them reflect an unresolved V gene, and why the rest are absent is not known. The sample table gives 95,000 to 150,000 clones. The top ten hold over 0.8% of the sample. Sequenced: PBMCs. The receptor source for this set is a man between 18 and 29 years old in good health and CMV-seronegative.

The CDR3 sequence: CASSLAHRALYNEQFF. The DNA for the CDR3 is TGTGCCAGCAGCTTAGCACACAGGGCCCTTTACAATGAGCAGTTCTTC. This chain uses TRBV7-6 with TRBJ2-1, with D possibly matching TRBD1 (6 bases). V shed 0 bases and J shed 4 bases, with 13 bases lying between them. CDR1 SGHVS and CDR2 FNYEAQ come from the germline V gene. The CDR3 totals 16 residues.

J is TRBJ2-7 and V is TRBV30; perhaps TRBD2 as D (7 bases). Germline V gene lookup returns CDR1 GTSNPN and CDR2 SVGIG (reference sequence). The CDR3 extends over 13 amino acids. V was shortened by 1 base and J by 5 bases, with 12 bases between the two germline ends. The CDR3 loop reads CAWSGRGLHEQYF. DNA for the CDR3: TGTGCCTGGAGTGGGCGGGGGCTTCACGAGCAGTACTTC. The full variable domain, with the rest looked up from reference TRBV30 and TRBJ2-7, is SQTIHQWPATLVQPVGSPLSLECTVEGTSNPNLYWYRQAAGRGLQLLFYSVGIGQISSEVPQNLSASRPQDRQFILSSKKLLLSDSGFYLCAWSGRGLHEQYFGPGTRLTVT.

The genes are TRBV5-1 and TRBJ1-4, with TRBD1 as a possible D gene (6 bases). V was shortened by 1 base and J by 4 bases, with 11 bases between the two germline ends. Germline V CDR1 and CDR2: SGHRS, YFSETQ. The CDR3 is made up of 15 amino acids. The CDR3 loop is CASSLPTGGNEKLFF. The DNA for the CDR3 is TGCGCCAGCAGCTTGCCGACAGGAGGTAATGAAAAACTGTTTTTT.

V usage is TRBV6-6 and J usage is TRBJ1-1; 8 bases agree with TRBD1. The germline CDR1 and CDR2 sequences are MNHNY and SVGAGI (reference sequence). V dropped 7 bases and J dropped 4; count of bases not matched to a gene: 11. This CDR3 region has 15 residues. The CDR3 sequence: CASIFSTGGGTEAFF. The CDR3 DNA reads TGTGCCAGCATTTTTTCTACAGGGGGTGGCACTGAAGCTTTCTTT.

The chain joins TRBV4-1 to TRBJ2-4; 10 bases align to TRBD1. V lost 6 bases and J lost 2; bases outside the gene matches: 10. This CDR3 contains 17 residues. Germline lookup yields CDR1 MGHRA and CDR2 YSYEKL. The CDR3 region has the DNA TGCGCCAGCAGAACGGGACAGGGGTCTAATTCCAAAAACATTCAGTACTTC. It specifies CASRTGQGSNSKNIQYF.

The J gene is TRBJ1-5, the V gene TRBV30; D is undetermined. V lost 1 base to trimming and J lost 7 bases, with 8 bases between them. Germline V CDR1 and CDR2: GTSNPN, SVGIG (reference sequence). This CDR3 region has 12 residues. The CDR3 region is CAWSGGQQPQHF. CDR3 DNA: TGTGCCTGGAGTGGCGGCCAGCAGCCCCAGCATTTT.

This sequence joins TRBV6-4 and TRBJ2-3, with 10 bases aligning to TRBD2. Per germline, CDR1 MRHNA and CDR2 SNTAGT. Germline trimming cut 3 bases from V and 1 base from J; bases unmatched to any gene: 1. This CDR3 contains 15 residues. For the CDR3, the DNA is TGTGCCAGCAGTGAAACTAGCGGGGGCACAGATACGCAGTATTTT. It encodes CASSETSGGTDTQYF.

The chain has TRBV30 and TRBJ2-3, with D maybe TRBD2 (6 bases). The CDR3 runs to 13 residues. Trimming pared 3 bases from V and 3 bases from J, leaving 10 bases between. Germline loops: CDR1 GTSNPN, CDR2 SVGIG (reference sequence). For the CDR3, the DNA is TGTGCCTGGAGCCTCGGAGGGACAGATACGCAGTATTTT. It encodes CAWSLGGTDTQYF.

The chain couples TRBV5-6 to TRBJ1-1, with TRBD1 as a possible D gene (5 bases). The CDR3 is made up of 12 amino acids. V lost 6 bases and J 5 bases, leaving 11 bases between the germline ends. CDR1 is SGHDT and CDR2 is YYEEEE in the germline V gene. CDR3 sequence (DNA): TGTGCCAGCACCTATTCAGGGACTGAAGCTTTCTTT. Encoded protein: CASTYSGTEAFF.

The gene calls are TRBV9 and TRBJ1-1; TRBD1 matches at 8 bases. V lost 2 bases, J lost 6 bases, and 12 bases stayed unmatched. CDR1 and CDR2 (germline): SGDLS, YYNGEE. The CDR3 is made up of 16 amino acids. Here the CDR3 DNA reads TGTGCCAGCAGCGTTCGGTCCGACAGGGGTTTGTCTGAAGCTTTCTTT. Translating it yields CASSVRSDRGLSEAFF.

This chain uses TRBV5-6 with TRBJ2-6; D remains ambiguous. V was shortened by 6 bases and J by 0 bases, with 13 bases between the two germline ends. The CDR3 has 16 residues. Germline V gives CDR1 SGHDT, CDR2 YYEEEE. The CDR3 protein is CASNLRGLSGANVLTF. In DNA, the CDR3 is TGTGCCAGCAACCTCCGCGGCCTCTCTGGGGCCAACGTCCTGACTTTC.

CDR3 sequence (DNA): TGTGCCAGCAGGGGACTAGAGGCAGATACGCAGTATTTT. Translating gives CASRGLEADTQYF. The chain employs TRBV28 and TRBJ2-3, with TRBD2 matching 8 bases. Germline V gene lookup returns CDR1 MDHEN and CDR2 SYDVKM. The CDR3 is 13 amino acids. V gave up 6 bases and J gave up 4 bases; unmatched junction bases: 3.

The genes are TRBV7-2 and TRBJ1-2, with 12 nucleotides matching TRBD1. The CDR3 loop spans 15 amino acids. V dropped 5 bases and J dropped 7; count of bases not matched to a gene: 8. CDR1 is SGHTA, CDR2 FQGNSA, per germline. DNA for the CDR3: TGTGCCAGCAGCCGACCGTGGGACAGGGGGCTTGGCTACACCTTC. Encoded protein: CASSRPWDRGLGYTF. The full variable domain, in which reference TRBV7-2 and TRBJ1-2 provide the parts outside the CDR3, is GAGVSQSPSNKVTEKGKDVELRCDPISGHTALYWYRQSLGQGLEFLIYFQGNSAPDKSGLPSDRFSAERTGGSVSTLTIQRTQQEDSAVYLCASSRPWDRGLGYTFGSGTRLTVV.

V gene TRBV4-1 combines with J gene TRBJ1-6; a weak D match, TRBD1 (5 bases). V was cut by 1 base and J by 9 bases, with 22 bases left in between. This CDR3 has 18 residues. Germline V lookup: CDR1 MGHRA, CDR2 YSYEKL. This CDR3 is CASSQVKFGGDLLSPLHF. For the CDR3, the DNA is TGCGCCAGCAGCCAAGTCAAGTTCGGGGGGGACCTCCTTTCACCCCTCCACTTT.

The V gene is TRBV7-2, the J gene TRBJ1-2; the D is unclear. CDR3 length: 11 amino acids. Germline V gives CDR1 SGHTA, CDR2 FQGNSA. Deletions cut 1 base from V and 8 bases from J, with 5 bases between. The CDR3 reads CASSLDTGYTF. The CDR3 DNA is TGTGCCAGCAGCTTAGACACAGGCTACACCTTC.